Listed below are T cell receptor beta chains from one sample, sequenced in a study of blood T cells in healthy people across ages. TCRdb independently ran MiXCR on the 5' RACE reads; one entry per CDR3 protein. The table has 500,000 to 550,000 distinct CDR3 sequences, 24% seen once. These data were also reused for a study on T cells of mothers and their children.

Sequences were obtained from blood. The origin of the receptors is a boy aged 5-17 years in good health. Each CDR3 is given with its conserved first and last residue.

>TRBV16|TRBJ2-5|16
CASSQWDSPGEETQYF
>TRBV4-3|TRBJ2-7|17
CASSQGFKQGHSYEQYF
>TRBV24-1|NA|12
CATSDSRGEQFF
>TRBV7-2|TRBJ2-2|15
CASSLGLANTGELFF
>TRBV24-1|TRBJ2-1|14
CATSDRARDDEQFF
>TRBV7-8|TRBJ2-5|15
CASSSERWGSQTQYF
>TRBV9|TRBJ1-2|15
CASSPATGYNYGYTF
>TRBV5-1|TRBJ2-2|16
CASSPSRPENTGELFF
>TRBV24-1|TRBJ2-1|15
CATSATDGREGEQFF
>TRBV7-2|TRBJ1-4|14
CASSLDGAGEKLFF
>TRBV5-1|TRBJ1-2|16
CASSLPQGVTNYGYTF
>TRBV9|TRBJ2-1|15
CASSVGGVPSDEQFF
>TRBV7-9|TRBJ1-1|13
CASSLAGSAEAFF
>TRBV9|TRBJ2-5|15
CASSVAPLEMETQYF
>TRBV9|TRBJ2-7|17
CASSVGRDSGALYEQYF
>TRBV29-1|TRBJ2-1|16
CSVVVAASGSYNEQFF
>TRBV19|TRBJ1-2|13
CASSILAGSGYTF
>TRBV6-6|TRBJ2-4|18
CASSRLAGGPRAKNIQYF
>TRBV3-1|TRBJ1-2|17
CASSQKLRCKGFYGYTF
>TRBV11-1|TRBJ1-1|15
CASSLEVAGNTEAFF
>TRBV14|TRBJ2-1|15
CASSQDWGADNEQFF
>TRBV6-2/TRBV6-3|TRBJ2-3|16
CASSYSTEENTDTQYF
>TRBV27|TRBJ2-1|14
CASSTGTDYNEQFF
>TRBV6-5|TRBJ1-2|13
CASSDSLGGGYTF
>TRBV29-1|TRBJ2-7|16
CSASQGTGSPTYEQYF
>TRBV20-1|TRBJ1-4|15
CSARRKGVANEKLFF
>TRBV9|NA|13
CASSVEDDYEQYF
>TRBV12-3/TRBV12-4|TRBJ2-5|14
CASSPADRQETQYF
>TRBV4-2|TRBJ2-1|15
CASSPGLGGSSEQFF
>TRBV28|TRBJ2-7|13
CASGGLGNYEQYF
>TRBV6-1|TRBJ1-2|16
CASPPAVPDGGHGYTF
>TRBV9|TRBJ2-5|13
CASSVGEGLAEYF
>TRBV5-1|TRBJ2-1|16
CASSSPSGLAGNEQFF
>TRBV20-1|TRBJ2-1|15
CSAPGSRGGYNEQFF
>TRBV4-2|TRBJ2-1|17
CASSQVGGDRPYNEQFF
>TRBV7-9|TRBJ2-7|15
CASSLNLPSSYEQYF
>TRBV6-5|TRBJ1-6|16
CASSYSTGLGDSPLHF
>TRBV5-8|TRBJ2-5|16
CASSWGQTEIQETQYF
>TRBV27|TRBJ1-2|14
CASSGPGRNYGYTF
>TRBV6-1|TRBJ2-7|14
CASNDSGSSYEQYF
>TRBV24-1|TRBJ2-1|15
CATSDTRGPLNEQFF
>TRBV29-1|TRBJ2-2|15
CSVGLPGGYTGELFF